This TCR beta chain was sequenced during a study of post-analysis software for immune sequencing data. Notes on the study in general: About five TRBV segments, including TRBV5-6, TRBV5-1 and TRBV20-1, were more frequent in patients than controls.

Presence of unique molecular identifiers characterized the TCR beta cDNA libraries. From the PCR reads, TCRdb called clonotypes with MiXCR, one entry per CDR3 protein. The sample contains under 650,000 distinct CDR3 sequences, 44% of which appear only once. This clonotype was picked up a small number of times. Its cognate antigen is unknown. V gave up 4 bases and J gave up 4 bases, with 17 bases separating them. The CDR3 consists of 15 residues. From germline, CDR1 is MNHEY and CDR2 SMNVEV (reference sequence). Input material: blood. This chain uses TRBV27 with TRBJ2-7; D unresolved. This clonotype was sampled from a girl between 5 and 17 years old with multiple sclerosis. The CDR3 DNA sequence: TGTGCCAGCAGTTCTACGACCGGTCGGGCATACGAGCAGTACTTC. Translated: CASSSTTGRAYEQYF.